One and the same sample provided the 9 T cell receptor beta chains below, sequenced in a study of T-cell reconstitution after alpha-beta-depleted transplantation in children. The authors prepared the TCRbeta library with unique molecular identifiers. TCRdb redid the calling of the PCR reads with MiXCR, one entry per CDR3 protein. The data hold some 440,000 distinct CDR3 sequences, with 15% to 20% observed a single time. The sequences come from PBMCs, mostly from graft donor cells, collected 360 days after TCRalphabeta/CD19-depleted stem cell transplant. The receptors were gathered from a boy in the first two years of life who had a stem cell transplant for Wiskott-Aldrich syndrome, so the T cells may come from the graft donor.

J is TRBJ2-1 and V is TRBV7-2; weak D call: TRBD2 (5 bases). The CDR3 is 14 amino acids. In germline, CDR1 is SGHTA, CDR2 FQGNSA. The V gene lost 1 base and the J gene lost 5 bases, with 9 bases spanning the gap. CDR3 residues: CASSLVVGNNEQFF. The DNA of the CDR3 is TGTGCCAGCAGCTTAGTGGTCGGGAACAATGAGCAGTTCTTC.

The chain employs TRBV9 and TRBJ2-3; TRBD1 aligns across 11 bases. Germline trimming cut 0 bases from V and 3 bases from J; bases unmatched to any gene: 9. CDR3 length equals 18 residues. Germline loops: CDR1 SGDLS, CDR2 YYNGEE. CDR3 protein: CASSVGSWTGGKTDTQYF. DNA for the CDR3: TGTGCCAGCAGCGTAGGCTCGTGGACAGGGGGCAAGACAGATACGCAGTATTTT.

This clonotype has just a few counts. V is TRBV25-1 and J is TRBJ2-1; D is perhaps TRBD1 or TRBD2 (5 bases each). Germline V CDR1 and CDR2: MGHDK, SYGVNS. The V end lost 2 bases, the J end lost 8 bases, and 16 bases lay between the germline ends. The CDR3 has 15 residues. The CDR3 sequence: CASSEVGPTRHEQFF. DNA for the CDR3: TGTGCCAGCAGTGAAGTGGGACCCACGCGGCATGAGCAGTTCTTC. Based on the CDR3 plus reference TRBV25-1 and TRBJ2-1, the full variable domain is EADIYQTPRYLVIGTGKKITLECSQTMGHDKMYWYQQDPGMELHLIHYSYGVNSTEKGDLSSESTVSRIRTEHFPLTLESARPSHTSQYLCASSEVGPTRHEQFFGPGTRLTVL.

The CDR3, as DNA: TGTGCCAGCAGTGACCTACGACTAGCGGGGGGGGTCTACAATGAGCAGTTCTTC. It yields the protein CASSDLRLAGGVYNEQFF. The J gene is TRBJ2-1, the V gene TRBV2, with 14 positions matching TRBD2. V shed 3 bases and J 3 bases; nucleotides not matched to a gene: 7. Germline V CDR1 and CDR2: SNHLY, FYNNEI. This CDR3 is 18 amino acids long.

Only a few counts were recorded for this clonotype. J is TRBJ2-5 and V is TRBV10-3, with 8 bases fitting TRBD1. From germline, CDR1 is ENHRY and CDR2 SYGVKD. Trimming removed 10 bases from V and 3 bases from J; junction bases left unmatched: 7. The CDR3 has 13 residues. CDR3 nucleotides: TGTGCCAGTCGGGACAGGCCCAAAGAGACCCAGTACTTC. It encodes CASRDRPKETQYF.

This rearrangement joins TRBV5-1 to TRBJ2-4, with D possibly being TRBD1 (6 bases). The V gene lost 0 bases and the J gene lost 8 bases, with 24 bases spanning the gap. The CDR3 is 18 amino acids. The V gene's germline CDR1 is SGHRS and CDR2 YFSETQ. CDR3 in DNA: TGCGCCAGCAGCTTGGGTCTCGGACAGAGGAGGTTTGAGGACATTCAGTACTTC. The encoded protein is CASSLGLGQRRFEDIQYF.

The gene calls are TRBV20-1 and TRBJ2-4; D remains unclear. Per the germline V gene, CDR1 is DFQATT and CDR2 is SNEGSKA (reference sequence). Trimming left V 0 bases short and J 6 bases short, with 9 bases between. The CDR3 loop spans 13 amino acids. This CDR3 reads CSARDPTVNIQYF. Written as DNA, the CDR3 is TGCAGTGCTAGAGATCCGACGGTAAACATTCAGTACTTC.

The DNA for the CDR3 is TGTGCCAGCAGCCGTGACAGCTACTATGGCTACACCTTC. Protein: CASSRDSYYGYTF. This chain links TRBV14 with TRBJ1-2; the D gene is possibly TRBD1 (5 bases). The CDR3 loop spans 13 amino acids. Trimming shortened V by 4 bases and J by 3 bases, and 9 bases separated the two germline ends. Germline CDR1 is SGHDN and CDR2 is FVKESK.

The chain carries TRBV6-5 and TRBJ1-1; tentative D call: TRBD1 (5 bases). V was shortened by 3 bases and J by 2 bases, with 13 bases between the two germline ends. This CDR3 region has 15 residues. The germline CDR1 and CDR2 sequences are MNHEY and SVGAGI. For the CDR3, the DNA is TGTGCCAGCAGTTATCGGGGGTCTCTAAACACTGAAGCTTTCTTT. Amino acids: CASSYRGSLNTEAFF.